Presented here are 20 T cell receptor beta chains from one specimen sequenced in a study of CD8 T cells in Susac syndrome. An amount of RNA that ranged from roughly 0.5 to 1 ug was reverse transcribed with random hexamers. Each CDR3 protein is one row after TCRdb ran MiXCR on the immunoSEQ multiplex PCR reads. The table has approximately 110,000 distinct CDR3 sequences, about 94% seen once. The sequenced material came from CD4+ T cells from PBMCs. These receptors were obtained from a human donor in good health.

The chain couples TRBV11-2 to TRBJ2-5, with D uncertain. Trimming removed 5 bases from V and 5 bases from J, with 21 bases in between. CDR1 SGHAT and CDR2 FQNNGV come from the germline V gene. This CDR3 has 16 residues. In DNA, the CDR3 is TGTGCCAGCAGCAGTTTGGGGATTTCGGAGAGGGAGACCCAGTACTTC. Protein sequence: CASSSLGISERETQYF.

The chain employs TRBV6-5 and TRBJ1-1; 9 nucleotides align to TRBD1. The CDR3 sequence is 15 residues long. Germline lookup yields CDR1 MNHEY and CDR2 SVGAGI. The ends lost 6 bases at V and 6 bases at J; junction bases unmatched: 11. This CDR3 is CASRRTGGVLAEAFF. The CDR3 bases are TGTGCCAGCAGGCGCACAGGGGGCGTATTGGCTGAAGCTTTCTTT.

This clonotype came up once. This chain joins TRBV18 and TRBJ2-5; D uncertain. Trimming stripped 8 bases from V and 5 bases from J, with 12 bases between. Germline CDR1 reads KGHSH; CDR2 reads LQKENI. CDR3 length equals 12 residues. In DNA, the CDR3 is TGTGCCAGCCGGCCCAGCAGGGAGACCCAGTACTTC. It is translated as CASRPSRETQYF.

V and J are TRBV5-1 and TRBJ2-1; a possible D gene is TRBD1 (5 bases). CDR1 and CDR2 from the germline V gene are SGHRS and YFSETQ. The germline V and J ends were trimmed by 0 bases and 6 bases, with 16 bases remaining between them. CDR3 size: 16 residues. CDR3 sequence: CASSLGRTTTLNEQFF. DNA for the CDR3: TGCGCCAGCAGCTTGGGGCGGACAACGACACTCAATGAGCAGTTCTTC.

The chain employs TRBV10-2 and TRBJ2-1; D gene ambiguous. Trimming left V 6 bases short and J 2 bases short, with 2 bases between. Germline CDR1 and CDR2: WSHSY and SAAADI. This CDR3 is 11 amino acids long. CDR3 residues: CASRTYNEQFF. The DNA for the CDR3 is TGCGCCAGCAGGACCTACAATGAGCAGTTCTTC.

This chain uses TRBV4-1 with TRBJ2-7, with a tentative D call TRBD2 (6 bases). V dropped 5 bases and J dropped 2 bases, with 10 bases sitting between them. The CDR3 consists of 13 residues. The germline V gene has CDR1 MGHRA and CDR2 YSYEKL. This chain's CDR3 is CASSWDSAYEQYF. CDR3 coding DNA: TGCGCCAGCAGCTGGGACTCTGCCTACGAGCAGTACTTC.

This clonotype came up a few times. The rearrangement links TRBV7-2 to TRBJ2-3, with 8 bases matching TRBD2. CDR3 length equals 15 residues. V gave up 1 base and J gave up 3 bases; unmatched junction bases: 3. CDR1 is SGHTA, CDR2 FQGNSA, per germline. The DNA for the CDR3 is TGTGCCAGCAGCTTAGTCGCGGGAGGTACAGATACGCAGTATTTT. The encoded protein is CASSLVAGGTDTQYF.

The J gene is TRBJ2-1, the V gene TRBV10-3; 10 bases match TRBD2. The V gene's germline CDR1 is ENHRY and CDR2 SYGVKD. The CDR3 sequence is 20 residues long. V lost 4 bases to trimming and J lost 0 bases; unmatched junction nucleotides: 15. CDR3 in amino acids: CAISAFGGASGRGSYNEQFF. The CDR3 coding sequence is TGTGCCATCAGTGCCTTCGGTGGGGCTAGCGGGAGAGGCTCCTACAATGAGCAGTTCTTC.

The V gene is TRBV13, the J gene TRBJ1-1; D is ambiguous. Germline-derived CDR1 and CDR2 are PRHDT and FYEKMQ (reference sequence). Trimming took off 1 base at V and 1 base at J, with 16 bases between the two ends. This CDR3 has 17 amino acids. The CDR3 nucleotides read TGTGCCAGCAGCTTAGTATCCCAAAGAATAAGGAACACTGAAGCTTTCTTT. It codes for CASSLVSQRIRNTEAFF.

As DNA, the CDR3 is TGTGCCAGCAGCCCGCATGATGGTAGCAATCAGCCCCAGCATTTT. Translating it yields CASSPHDGSNQPQHF. This sequence joins TRBV3-1 and TRBJ1-5; D uncertain. With 4 bases removed from V and 0 bases from J, the gap between germline ends came to 10 bases. The CDR3 is made up of 15 amino acids. The germline V gene has CDR1 LGHDT and CDR2 YNNKEL (reference sequence).

The chain carries TRBV20-1 and TRBJ1-1; D is perhaps TRBD1 (5 bases). Looked up from germline, CDR1 is DFQATT and CDR2 is SNEGSKA (reference sequence). Deletions cut 8 bases from V and 5 bases from J, with 12 bases between. The CDR3 length is 11 residues. The CDR3 DNA reads as TGCAGTTCTCGGAGGGGTACTGAAGCTTTCTTT. It translates to CSSRRGTEAFF.

The chain combines TRBV25-1 with TRBJ2-7, with 9 bases fitting TRBD1. The J segment lost 2 bases and the V segment lost 2 bases, leaving 4 bases of the junction unmatched. The CDR3 sequence is 15 residues long. Germline CDR1 and CDR2: MGHDK and SYGVNS. The CDR3 nucleotides read TGTGCCAGCAGTGAAACGGACAGGGGAGCCTACGAGCAGTACTTC. It encodes CASSETDRGAYEQYF.

The rearrangement joins TRBV5-1 to TRBJ1-3; maybe TRBD1 (6 bases). Germline values: CDR1 SGHRS, CDR2 YFSETQ. The CDR3 extends over 15 amino acids. Trimming pared 4 bases from V and 0 bases from J, leaving 11 bases between. CDR3 sequence reads: CASSLMGASGNTIYF. CDR3 nucleotides: TGCGCCAGCAGCCTGATGGGGGCCTCTGGAAACACCATATATTTT.

The rearrangement links TRBV12-5 to TRBJ2-2; TRBD2 aligns across 9 bases. V was clipped by 0 bases and J by 4 bases; unmatched bases: 6. The CDR3 has 17 residues. Germline V gene data show CDR1 as LGHNT and CDR2 as FRNRAP. In nucleotides, the CDR3 is TGTGCTAGTGGTTTGGTAGTAGCGGGAGCCTCCACCGGGGAGCTGTTTTTT. It specifies CASGLVVAGASTGELFF.

The chain joins TRBV7-2 to TRBJ2-7; D might be TRBD1 (5 bases). Per the germline V gene, CDR1 is SGHTA and CDR2 is FQGNSA. This CDR3 is built from 13 residues. With 3 bases removed from V and 7 bases from J, the gap between germline ends came to 13 bases. CDR3 region: CASSFTGLGEQYF. For the CDR3, the DNA is TGTGCCAGCAGCTTTACAGGTTTGGGGGAGCAGTACTTC.

This clonotype was detected a few times. The limits of the CDR3 on the DNA are not certain, so only TCRdb's listed CDR3 is given. The V gene is TRBV30, the J gene TRBJ1-4; the table's D call of TRBD1 was not tested on the DNA. Germline CDR1 GTSNPN, CDR2 SVGIG (reference sequence). The CDR3 length equals 14 residues, ends included. CDR3 sequence reads: CAWSVGTGSRGVFF.

This clonotype was seen once. This sequence joins TRBV25-1 and TRBJ1-3; maybe TRBD1 (6 bases). Per germline, CDR1 MGHDK and CDR2 SYGVNS. The CDR3 totals 15 residues. The germline V and J ends were trimmed by 4 bases and 2 bases, with 12 bases remaining between them. CDR3 in DNA: TGTGCCAGCAGTGGTTTTTGGGGGCCTGGAAACACCATATATTTT. It encodes CASSGFWGPGNTIYF.

The rearrangement joins TRBV20-1 to TRBJ1-2; D may be TRBD1 (5 bases). V was clipped by 7 bases and J by 0 bases, with 9 bases between them. Germline lookup yields CDR1 DFQATT and CDR2 SNEGSKA (reference sequence). CDR3 length: 12 residues. Here the CDR3 DNA reads TGCAGTGGAGGCAGGGCTAACTATGGCTACACCTTC. This gives the protein CSGGRANYGYTF.

The chain has TRBV20-1 and TRBJ1-1, with D unresolved. The germline gives CDR1 DFQATT, CDR2 SNEGSKA (reference sequence). V lost 3 bases to trimming and J lost 4 bases, with 9 bases between them. This CDR3 region has 12 residues. CDR3 coding DNA: TGCAGTGCTAGTGGACGGTTCACTGAAGCTTTCTTT. Residues: CSASGRFTEAFF.

This clonotype appeared a single time. The chain couples TRBV5-1 to TRBJ2-3; tentatively, D is TRBD1 (5 bases). Trimming shortened V by 6 bases and J by 0 bases, and 17 bases separated the two germline ends. Germline loops: CDR1 SGHRS, CDR2 YFSETQ. The CDR3 totals 16 residues. The CDR3 here is CASNPGHSSSTDTQYF. The CDR3 nucleotides are TGCGCCAGCAACCCTGGACACTCGTCAAGCACAGATACGCAGTATTTT.